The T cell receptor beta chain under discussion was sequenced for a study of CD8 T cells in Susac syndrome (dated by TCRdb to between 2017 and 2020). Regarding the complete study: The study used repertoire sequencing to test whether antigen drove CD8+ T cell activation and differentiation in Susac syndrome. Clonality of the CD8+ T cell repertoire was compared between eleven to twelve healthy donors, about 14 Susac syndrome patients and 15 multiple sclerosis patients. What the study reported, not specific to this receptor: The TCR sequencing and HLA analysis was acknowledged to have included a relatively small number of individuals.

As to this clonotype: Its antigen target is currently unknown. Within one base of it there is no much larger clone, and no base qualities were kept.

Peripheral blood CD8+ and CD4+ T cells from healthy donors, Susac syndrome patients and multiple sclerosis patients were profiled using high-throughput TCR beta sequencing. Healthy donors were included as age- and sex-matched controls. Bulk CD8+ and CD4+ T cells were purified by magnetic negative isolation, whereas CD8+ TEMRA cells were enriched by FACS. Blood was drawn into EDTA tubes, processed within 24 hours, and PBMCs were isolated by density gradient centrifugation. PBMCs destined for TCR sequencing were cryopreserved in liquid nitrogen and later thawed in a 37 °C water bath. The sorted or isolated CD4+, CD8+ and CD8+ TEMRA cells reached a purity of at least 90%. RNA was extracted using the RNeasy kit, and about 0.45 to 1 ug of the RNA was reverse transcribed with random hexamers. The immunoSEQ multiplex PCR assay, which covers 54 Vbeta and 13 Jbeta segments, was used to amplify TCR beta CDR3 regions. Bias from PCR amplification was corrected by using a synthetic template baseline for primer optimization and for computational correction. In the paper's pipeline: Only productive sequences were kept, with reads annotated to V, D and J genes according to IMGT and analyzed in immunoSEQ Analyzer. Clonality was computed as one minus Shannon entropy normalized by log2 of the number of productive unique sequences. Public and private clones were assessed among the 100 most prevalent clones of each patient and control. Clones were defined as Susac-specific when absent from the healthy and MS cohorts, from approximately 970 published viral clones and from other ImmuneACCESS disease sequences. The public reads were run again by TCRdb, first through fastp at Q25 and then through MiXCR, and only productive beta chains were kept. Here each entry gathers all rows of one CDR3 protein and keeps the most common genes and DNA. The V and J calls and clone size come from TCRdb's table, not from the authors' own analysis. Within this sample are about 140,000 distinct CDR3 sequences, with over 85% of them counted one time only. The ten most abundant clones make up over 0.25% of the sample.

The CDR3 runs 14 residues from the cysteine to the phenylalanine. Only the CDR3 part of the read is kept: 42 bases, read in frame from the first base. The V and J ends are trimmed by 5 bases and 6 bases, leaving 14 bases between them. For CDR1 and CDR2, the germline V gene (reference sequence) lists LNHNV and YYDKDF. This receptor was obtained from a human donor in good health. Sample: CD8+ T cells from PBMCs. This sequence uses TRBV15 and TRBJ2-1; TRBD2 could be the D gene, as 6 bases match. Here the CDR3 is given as CATSPRGSGNEQFF. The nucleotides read TGTGCCACCAGCCCCCGGGGTAGCGGCAATGAGCAGTTCTTC. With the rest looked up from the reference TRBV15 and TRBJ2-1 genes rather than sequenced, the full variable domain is DAMVIQNPRYQVTQFGKPVTLSCSQTLNHNVMYWYQQKSSQAPKLLFHYYDKDFNNEADTPDNFQSRRPNTSFCFLDIRSPGLGDTAMYLCATSPRGSGNEQFFGPGTRLTVL.